This T cell receptor (beta chain) stems from a study of patients and donors after allogeneic stem cell transplantation. The CDR3 has 16 amino acids. Per germline, CDR1 SGHTA and CDR2 FQGNSA. Trimming cost V 0 bases and J 2 bases, with 13 bases left between them. TCRdb reanalysed the RT-PCR reads using MiXCR and keeps one entry per CDR3 protein. The profile shows about 110,000 distinct CDR3 sequences, 35% of them singletons. The sample was blood, either unsorted or a sorted T cell fraction (not recorded which). The receptor was derived from a human donor who was either an allogeneic HSCT recipient or a stem cell or donor lymphocyte infusion donor (not recorded which). It is not recorded whose cells these are; they may come from a transplant donor. The chain combines TRBV7-2 with TRBJ1-2, with D possibly TRBD1 on 5 matching bases. CDR3 loop: CASSLAPTASNYGYTF. CDR3 coding DNA: TGTGCCAGCAGCTTAGCTCCGACAGCCAGCAACTATGGCTACACCTTC.